This passage covers 26 T cell receptor beta chains from one sample sequenced in a study of shared clonotypes between healthy human individuals. Only in-frame clones appear in the TCRdb table, and some are missing; sequencing was by immunoSEQ multiplex PCR. The sample has hundreds of thousands of clones; 96% are singletons. It was CD45RO-negative cells, positively selected for CCR7, that made up naive CD8 cells, with terminally differentiated effector memory CD45RA+ cells excluded. What was sequenced was naive CD8+ T cells sorted from blood. The receptors originated from a man aged 25-45 years in good health.

The chain carries TRBV11-2 and TRBJ2-1; D may be TRBD1 (6 bases). CDR3 length equals 15 residues. V was clipped by 5 bases and J by 8 bases, with 19 bases between them. The germline V gene encodes CDR1 SGHAT and CDR2 FQNNGV. This CDR3 is CASSRLGGTVDEQFF. The DNA of the CDR3 is TGTGCCAGCAGCCGATTAGGGGGAACAGTCGATGAGCAGTTCTTC.

This clone was observed once. The chain employs TRBV5-4 and TRBJ1-1; D not certain. Germline V gene data show CDR1 as SGHNT and CDR2 as YYREEE (reference sequence). The ends were cut back, 2 bases at V and 4 bases at J, with 6 bases in the middle. This CDR3 spans 12 amino acids. The CDR3 DNA reads as TGTGCCAGCAGCTTATTCGGCACTGAAGCTTTCTTT. Encoded protein: CASSLFGTEAFF.

The gene calls are TRBV11-3 and TRBJ2-7; 14 bases match TRBD2. The trim removed 2 bases at V and 3 bases at J, leaving 6 bases unmatched. Per the germline V gene, CDR1 is SGHNT and CDR2 is YENEEA. This CDR3 has 17 amino acids. CDR3 in amino acids: CASSLPRTSGRFYEQYF. CDR3 nucleotides: TGTGCCAGCAGCTTACCGAGGACTAGCGGGAGGTTCTACGAGCAGTACTTC.

Concerning this clone: This CDR3 is also generated by other DNA sequences in the sample. This chain connects TRBV7-9 to TRBJ2-7, with 9 bases fitting TRBD1. This CDR3 spans 14 amino acids. The trim removed 5 bases at V and 3 bases at J, leaving 5 bases unmatched. The germline V gene encodes CDR1 SEHNR and CDR2 FQNEAQ (reference sequence). CDR3 in amino acids: CASSPRDRVYEQYF. CDR3 bases: TGTGCCAGCAGCCCCCGGGACAGGGTCTACGAGCAGTACTTC.

The chain employs TRBV4-2 and TRBJ2-1; D unresolved. Trimming pared 5 bases from V and 0 bases from J, leaving 14 bases between. CDR3 size: 16 residues. Per the germline V gene, CDR1 is LGHNA and CDR2 is YNFKEQ. The CDR3, as DNA: TGTGCCAGCAGCGTAGGGCGTATTAGCTCCTACAATGAGCAGTTCTTC. It translates to CASSVGRISSYNEQFF.

V is TRBV5-1 and J is TRBJ2-5; unclear D gene. CDR1 and CDR2 from the germline V gene are SGHRS and YFSETQ. The CDR3 covers 16 residues. V shed 5 bases and J shed 2 bases, with 19 bases lying between them. CDR3 nucleotides: TGCGCCAGCAGTTCCTCGTCCCGCTCCCGACAAGAGACCCAGTACTTC. Its translation: CASSSSSRSRQETQYF. The variable domain in full, completed from reference TRBV5-1 and TRBJ2-5, reads KAGVTQTPRYLIKTRGQQVTLSCSPISGHRSVSWYQQTPGQGLQFLFEYFSETQRNKGNFPGRFSGRQFSNSRSEMNVSTLELGDSALYLCASSSSSRSRQETQYFGPGTRLLVL.

This clone has a single count. The V call is TRBV10-3, the J call TRBJ2-1; 13 nucleotides align to TRBD2. The germline CDR1 and CDR2 sequences are ENHRY and SYGVKD. Trimming cost V 7 bases and J 9 bases; bases outside gene matches: 9. This CDR3 has 15 amino acids. The CDR3 is CAIMELAGGSSEQFF. CDR3 bases: TGTGCCATCATGGAACTAGCGGGAGGGTCTAGTGAGCAGTTCTTC.

The V call is TRBV27, the J call TRBJ2-2; D perhaps matches TRBD2 (6 bases). V lost 4 bases and J 7 bases, leaving 7 bases between the germline ends. Germline-derived CDR1 and CDR2 are MNHEY and SMNVEV (reference sequence). This CDR3 is built from 12 residues. CDR3 loop: CASSSGGGELFF. The CDR3 DNA reads as TGTGCCAGCAGTTCCGGGGGCGGGGAGCTGTTTTTT.

This chain uses TRBV5-1 with TRBJ2-3; 7 bases are shared with TRBD2. Per germline, CDR1 SGHRS and CDR2 YFSETQ. The CDR3 totals 16 residues. Losses at the gene ends were 0 bases for V and 0 bases for J; bases not matched to a gene: 4. The CDR3 DNA sequence: TGCGCCAGCAGCTTGGGGGACTATACTAGCACAGATACGCAGTATTTT. Translating it yields CASSLGDYTSTDTQYF. Full variable domain (remainder filled in from reference TRBV5-1 and TRBJ2-3): KAGVTQTPRYLIKTRGQQVTLSCSPISGHRSVSWYQQTPGQGLQFLFEYFSETQRNKGNFPGRFSGRQFSNSRSEMNVSTLELGDSALYLCASSLGDYTSTDTQYFGPGTRLTVL.

J is TRBJ2-3 and V is TRBV14; no clear D. Trimming removed 1 base from V and 2 bases from J, with 10 bases in between. Germline values: CDR1 SGHDN, CDR2 FVKESK. This CDR3 is 15 amino acids long. CDR3 sequence: CASSQVSRITDTQYF. DNA of the CDR3: TGTGCCAGCAGCCAAGTCTCGCGGATCACAGATACGCAGTATTTT. The complete variable domain, with remaining parts taken from reference TRBV14 and TRBJ2-3, reads EAGVTQFPSHSVIEKGQTVTLRCDPISGHDNLYWYRRVMGKEIKFLLHFVKESKQDESGMPNNRFLAERTGGTYSTLKVQPAELEDSGVYFCASSQVSRITDTQYFGPGTRLTVL.

J is TRBJ1-5 and V is TRBV28; no clear D. CDR3 size: 12 residues. The V end was cut by 7 bases, the J end by 7 bases, with 11 bases between. CDR1 is MDHEN and CDR2 is SYDVKM in the germline V gene. This CDR3 is CASNRNGQPQHF. Written as DNA, the CDR3 is TGTGCCAGCAATCGAAACGGACAGCCCCAGCATTTT.

The J gene is TRBJ2-7, the V gene TRBV28, with a tentative D call TRBD1 (5 bases). The CDR3 loop spans 14 amino acids. From germline, CDR1 is MDHEN and CDR2 SYDVKM. With 6 bases removed from V and 3 bases from J, the gap between germline ends came to 15 bases. The CDR3 DNA reads as TGTGCCAGCAGCCTCCCGGACAATGACTACGAGCAGTACTTC. This translates into CASSLPDNDYEQYF.

The J gene is TRBJ2-7, the V gene TRBV28; D is possibly TRBD2 (6 bases). Trimming removed 6 bases at V and 2 bases at J, with 14 bases between. Germline lookup yields CDR1 MDHEN and CDR2 SYDVKM. The CDR3 is 14 amino acids. The CDR3 is CASSRLGTAYEQYF. CDR3 coding DNA: TGTGCCAGCAGCCGCCTAGGGACTGCCTACGAGCAGTACTTC. Full variable domain (rest looked up from reference TRBV28 and TRBJ2-7): DVKVTQSSRYLVKRTGEKVFLECVQDMDHENMFWYRQDPGLGLRLIYFSYDVKMKEKGDIPEGYSVSREKKERFSLILESASTNQTSMYLCASSRLGTAYEQYFGPGTRLTVT.

In nucleotides, the CDR3 is TGTGCCACCCCTACTGGGGCCAACGTCCTGACTTTC. Its translation: CATPTGANVLTF. The rearrangement uses TRBV6-1 and TRBJ2-6, with D hard to call. V lost 10 bases to trimming and J lost 2 bases, with 6 bases between them. There are 12 residues in the CDR3. Germline V CDR1 and CDR2: MNHNS, SASEGT.

This clone was picked up one time. The genes are TRBV7-9 and TRBJ1-3, with D hard to call. CDR3 size: 15 residues. Germline assignment: CDR1 SEHNR and CDR2 FQNEAQ (reference sequence). Trimming removed 5 bases from V and 0 bases from J, with 11 bases in between. The CDR3 DNA reads as TGTGCCAGCAGCCCGCCCTTGGTCTCTGGAAACACCATATATTTT. Its translation is CASSPPLVSGNTIYF.

V and J are TRBV28 and TRBJ2-7; TRBD1 matches 9 bases. After removal of 3 bases from V and 5 bases from J, the junction contained 8 bases not matched to a gene. This CDR3 contains 15 residues. CDR1 MDHEN and CDR2 SYDVKM come from the germline V gene. Here the CDR3 reads CASSLSRDRVNEQYF. CDR3 in DNA: TGTGCCAGCAGTTTGAGCAGGGACAGGGTCAACGAGCAGTACTTC.

The chain recombines TRBV7-9 with TRBJ2-2; 12 bases are shared with TRBD1. CDR1 is SEHNR, CDR2 FQNEAQ, per germline (reference sequence). The length of the CDR3 is 17 residues. The ends lost 0 bases at V and 7 bases at J; junction bases unmatched: 6. The CDR3 region is CASSLAFGTGGIGELFF. The CDR3 DNA reads TGTGCCAGCAGCTTAGCTTTCGGGACAGGGGGCATCGGGGAGCTGTTTTTT. Full variable domain (remainder filled in from reference TRBV7-9 and TRBJ2-2): DTGVSQNPRHKITKRGQNVTFRCDPISEHNRLYWYRQTLGQGPEFLTYFQNEAQLEKSRLLSDRFSAERPKGSFSTLEIQRTEQGDSAMYLCASSLAFGTGGIGELFFGEGSRLTVL.

The gene calls are TRBV19 and TRBJ2-7, with 12 nucleotides matching TRBD1. V trimming: 5 bases; J trimming: 4 bases; junction bases outside the gene matches: 9. This CDR3 contains 16 residues. Germline CDR1 and CDR2: LNHDA and SQIVND (reference sequence). The CDR3 bases are TGTGCCAGTAGTCCTCGTGGGACAGGGGGCGATTACGAGCAGTACTTC. Translation: CASSPRGTGGDYEQYF.

V and J are TRBV11-1 and TRBJ1-1; D is perhaps TRBD1 (5 bases). The ends were cut back, 2 bases at V and 1 base at J, with 14 bases in the middle. The CDR3 spans 16 residues. Germline-derived CDR1 and CDR2 are SGHAT and FQDESV (reference sequence). The CDR3 sequence is CASSLIIGARNTEAFF. The CDR3 nucleotides read TGTGCCAGCAGCTTAATTATAGGGGCACGGAACACTGAAGCTTTCTTT.

The V gene is TRBV5-4, the J gene TRBJ2-1; the D is unclear. The ends were cut back, 0 bases at V and 10 bases at J, with 11 bases in the middle. The CDR3 sequence is 13 residues long. Germline values: CDR1 SGHNT, CDR2 YYREEE (reference sequence). The CDR3 nucleotides are TGTGCCAGCAGCTTGGCCTTTGGAGCCGAGCAGTTCTTC. Translating gives CASSLAFGAEQFF.

The table lists this clone with a count of one. This rearrangement joins TRBV6-6 to TRBJ2-7; 7 nucleotides agree with TRBD2. The CDR3 covers 13 residues. J gave up 0 bases and V 4 bases, and 0 bases lay outside the gene matches. Per germline, CDR1 MNHNY and CDR2 SVGAGI (reference sequence). CDR3 DNA sequence: TGTGCCAGCAGTTGGACTAGCTCCTACGAGCAGTACTTC. As protein: CASSWTSSYEQYF.

The chain carries TRBV21-1 and TRBJ2-2; the table's D call, TRBD2, has no DNA check behind it. TRBV21-1 constitutes a pseudogene. CDR3 length equals 22 residues. CDR3 protein: CASSKVGRGLAGQKLNTGELFF. As DNA, the CDR3 is TGTGCCAGCAGCAAAGTAGGTCGGGGACTAGCGGGACAAAAACTGAACACCGGGGAGCTGTTTTTT.

The V call is TRBV27, the J call TRBJ2-2; TRBD2 aligns across 9 bases. CDR1 and CDR2 from the germline V gene are MNHEY and SMNVEV (reference sequence). The V segment lost 10 bases and the J segment 5 bases; nucleotides outside the gene matches: 8. The CDR3 spans 14 residues. The CDR3 loop reads CATGREGLTGELFF. CDR3 DNA sequence: TGTGCCACTGGGCGGGAGGGTTTAACCGGGGAGCTGTTTTTT.

This clone occurred a few times. The chain combines TRBV19 with TRBJ1-5; 9 bases are a match to TRBD1. The trim removed 10 bases at V and 1 base at J, leaving 5 bases unmatched. This CDR3 has 14 amino acids. Germline V lookup: CDR1 LNHDA, CDR2 SQIVND (reference sequence). Written as DNA, the CDR3 is TGTGCCACCTGGACAGGGGAAAGCAATCAGCCCCAGCATTTT. Translation gives CATWTGESNQPQHF.

The chain is built from TRBV2 and TRBJ2-1, with D perhaps assigned TRBD1 or TRBD2 (5 bases each). Germline CDR1 reads SNHLY; CDR2 reads FYNNEI. The CDR3 contains 14 residues. Trimming pared 8 bases from V and 0 bases from J, leaving 11 bases between. This chain's CDR3 is CASLGGPSYNEQFF. In nucleotides, the CDR3 is TGTGCCAGCCTTGGGGGTCCCTCCTACAATGAGCAGTTCTTC.

The V call is TRBV2, the J call TRBJ2-6; D might be TRBD2 (5 bases). The CDR3 sequence is 14 residues long. Trimming took 7 bases from V and 3 from J, leaving 10 bases between them. Germline V gene sequence: CDR1 SNHLY, CDR2 FYNNEI. CDR3 sequence: CASISRVGANVLTF. The DNA of the CDR3 is TGTGCCAGCATTTCGAGGGTTGGGGCCAACGTCCTGACTTTC. Full variable domain (rest looked up from reference TRBV2 and TRBJ2-6): EPEVTQTPSHQVTQMGQEVILRCVPISNHLYFYWYRQILGQKVEFLVSFYNNEISEKSEIFDDQFSVERPDGSNFTLKIRSTKLEDSAMYFCASISRVGANVLTFGAGSRLTVL.